The sample holds a few counts of the clone carrying this TCR beta chain. RNA transcripts served as the template for amplifying TCR beta CDR3 regions. Carried out on the TCR CDR3, a first-round RT-PCR used the HTBI primer set. TCRdb re-analysed the multiplex PCR reads in MiXCR, keeping a single row per CDR3 protein. The table lists some 560,000 distinct CDR3 sequences, around a sixth of them singletons. Trimming removed 0 bases from V and 1 base from J, with 11 bases in between. This CDR3 spans 16 amino acids. The germline gives CDR1 SGHTS, CDR2 YDEGEE. The sample is drawn from a study of T cells in Graves' hyperthyroidism and ophthalmopathy.

The sample consisted of blood. The TCR comes from a woman in her twenties or thirties with Graves' hyperthyroidism. The chain links TRBV5-8 to TRBJ2-1; D is unresolved. CDR3 amino acids: CASSLGALISYNEQFF. The CDR3, as DNA: TGTGCCAGCAGCTTGGGAGCGCTTATTTCCTACAATGAGCAGTTCTTC.